The clone carrying this T cell receptor (beta chain) was detected only a few times. Its antigen is as yet unknown. The data derive from a study of T-cell reconstitution after alpha-beta-depleted transplantation in children. Study-level results: Several hundred expanded graft clones reportedly gave rise to the alpha-beta T cells present about two months after transplant.

It was with unique molecular identifiers that the TCRbeta library was prepared. TCRdb reprocessed the PCR reads via MiXCR and lists one record per CDR3 protein. The data hold 700,000 to 950,000 distinct CDR3 sequences, with about 16% observed a single time. There are 15 residues in the CDR3. V shed 5 bases and J 3 bases; nucleotides not matched to a gene: 13. Germline CDR1 and CDR2: DFQATT and SNEGSKA (reference sequence). The source was PBMCs, mostly from graft donor cells, collected 360 days after TCRalphabeta/CD19-depleted stem cell transplant. This receptor was obtained from a male patient younger than 18 who had a stem cell transplant for acute lymphoblastic leukemia, so the T cells may come from the graft donor. V is TRBV20-1 and J is TRBJ2-7; TRBD1 agrees at 7 bases. CDR3 region: CSASSGAGGYYEQYF. The CDR3 nucleotides are TGCAGTGCTTCCTCTGGGGCAGGGGGTTACTACGAGCAGTACTTC.